This T cell receptor (beta chain) was found in a study of response to subunit inactivated influenza vaccine. From the RT-PCR reads, TCRdb called clonotypes with MiXCR, one entry per CDR3 protein. The sample includes about 500,000 distinct CDR3 sequences, approximately 15% of them seen just once. Of note for this clonotype: Its specificity is unknown.

Study-wide results and caveats: That few new T cells are recruited by each seasonal influenza vaccination was the authors' suggestion.

Specimen: CD4+ T cells sorted from PBMCs, collected less than 30 months after vaccination. This TCR was recovered from a man aged 50 to 69 who received an inactivated influenza vaccine.

CDR3 sequence (DNA): TGCAGTGCTTCCGGGACAGGGTCTGGGGCCAACGTCCTGACTTTC. Residues: CSASGTGSGANVLTF. The rearrangement joins TRBV20-1 to TRBJ2-6; 9 bases match TRBD1. The CDR3 totals 15 residues. Trimming cost V 5 bases and J 1 base; bases outside gene matches: 3. From germline, CDR1 is DFQATT and CDR2 SNEGSKA (reference sequence).